These 27 T cell receptor beta chains originate from one sample sequenced in a study of HIV-infected patients and healthy controls. Whole blood was used without fractionation, so all unsorted peripheral T cells were included. Alpha and beta constant-region primers primed reverse transcription of around 500 ng RNA. Using multiplexing indices, alpha and beta chain libraries were generated apart by chain-specific third strand synthesis. TCRdb reprocessed the 5' RACE reads with MiXCR, giving one entry per CDR3 protein. The sample contains 9,500 to 15,000 distinct CDR3 sequences, about 9% of which appear only once. The sample was blood, taken before antiretroviral therapy. These receptors were taken from an adult with HIV infection. The donor label of this sample is uncertain.

In its sample, this clonotype was seen many times. This sequence joins TRBV29-1 and TRBJ2-1; unclear D gene. V gave up 0 bases and J gave up 10 bases, with 10 bases separating them. Germline V gene sequence: CDR1 SQVTM, CDR2 ANQGSEA. CDR3 length equals 12 residues. The CDR3 loop is CSVEDLSDEQFF. The CDR3 DNA follows: TGCAGCGTTGAAGATCTGAGTGACGAGCAGTTCTTC.

This clonotype has at least ten counts. As DNA, the CDR3 is TGTGCCAGCAGCTTACTTTCCGGAACCCATTGGTTCTTC. This translates into CASSLLSGTHWFF. J is TRBJ2-1 and V is TRBV11-3; D gene ambiguous. In germline, CDR1 is SGHNT, CDR2 YENEEA. The germline V and J ends were trimmed by 2 bases and 15 bases, with 17 bases remaining between them. CDR3 length: 13 residues.

This clonotype appeared many times. The V call is TRBV12-3 or TRBV12-4, the J call TRBJ2-1; 10 nucleotides match TRBD2. The CDR3 runs to 15 residues. V trimming: 3 bases; J trimming: 9 bases; junction bases outside the gene matches: 8. CDR3 nucleotide sequence: TGTGCCAGCAGTTTCGTCCTAGCGGGAGCCTTTGAGCAGTTCTTC. It is translated as CASSFVLAGAFEQFF.

The genes are TRBV6-6 and TRBJ1-4; tentatively, D is TRBD1 (5 bases). Trimming stripped 7 bases from V and 8 bases from J, with 11 bases between. Per the germline V gene, CDR1 is MNHNY and CDR2 is SVGAGI (reference sequence). The CDR3 contains 12 residues. In nucleotides, the CDR3 is TGTGCCAGCACTTGGGAGGGGGAAAAACTGTTTTTT. It yields the protein CASTWEGEKLFF.

This clonotype was counted many times. The chain uses TRBV5-1 and TRBJ1-1, with 8 nucleotides matching TRBD1. V shed 5 bases, J shed 10 bases, and the junction held 10 bases outside the gene matches. Germline-derived CDR1 and CDR2 are SGHRS and YFSETQ. The length of the CDR3 is 13 residues. The CDR3 region is CASRNGQGRLAFF. The CDR3 nucleotides read TGCGCCAGCAGGAATGGACAGGGTCGATTAGCTTTCTTT.

This clonotype has ten or more counts. The V call is TRBV11-1, the J call TRBJ2-2; weak D call: TRBD1 (6 bases). The CDR3 is made up of 14 amino acids. Trimming removed 5 bases at V and 3 bases at J, with 10 bases between. CDR1 SGHAT and CDR2 FQDESV come from the germline V gene (reference sequence). The CDR3 is CASSPRTDTGELFF. CDR3 sequence (DNA): TGTGCCAGCAGCCCCCGGACAGACACCGGGGAGCTGTTTTTT.

The rearrangement uses TRBV13 and TRBJ2-1, with 10 bases lining up with TRBD1. CDR1 PRHDT and CDR2 FYEKMQ come from the germline V gene (reference sequence). This CDR3 region has 15 residues. V was pared by 4 bases and J by 4 bases, with 4 bases of the junction left unmatched. As DNA, the CDR3 is TGTGCCAGCAGCTCCGGGACAGGGGCTTACAATGAGCAGTTCTTC. Its translation: CASSSGTGAYNEQFF.

The chain carries TRBV6-1 and TRBJ2-3, with D hard to call. Germline values: CDR1 MNHNS, CDR2 SASEGT. V was cut by 8 bases and J by 4 bases, with 13 bases left in between. The CDR3 totals 13 residues. The CDR3: CASARLGADTQYF. The CDR3 DNA is TGTGCCAGCGCACGGTTGGGTGCAGATACGCAGTATTTT.

The table lists this clonotype with many counts. The chain couples TRBV6-2 or TRBV6-3 to TRBJ2-2; D gene unclear. Germline V CDR1 and CDR2: MNHEY, SVGEGT. Trimming removed 0 bases from V and 6 bases from J, with 11 bases in between. This CDR3 is 15 amino acids long. The CDR3 sequence is CASSYSPEVAGELFF. The DNA for the CDR3 is TGTGCCAGCAGTTACTCTCCAGAAGTAGCCGGGGAGCTGTTTTTT.

This clonotype has ten or more counts. CDR3 nucleotides: TGTGCCAGCAGCTTATCCCCGAACACCGGGGAGCTGTTTTTT. This gives the protein CASSLSPNTGELFF. The J gene is TRBJ2-2, the V gene TRBV7-2; D unresolved. V lost 2 bases and J lost 0, with 4 bases in between. The germline gives CDR1 SGHTA, CDR2 FQGNSA. The CDR3 length is 14 residues. Supplemented by reference TRBV7-2 and TRBJ2-2, the full variable domain reads GAGVSQSPSNKVTEKGKDVELRCDPISGHTALYWYRQSLGQGLEFLIYFQGNSAPDKSGLPSDRFSAERTGGSVSTLTIQRTQQEDSAVYLCASSLSPNTGELFFGEGSRLTVL.

This clonotype was recorded many times. This chain connects TRBV30 to TRBJ2-2; the D gene is possibly TRBD1 (5 bases). Germline CDR1 and CDR2: GTSNPN and SVGIG (reference sequence). V gave up 0 bases and J gave up 1 base, with 9 bases separating them. The CDR3 length is 15 residues. The CDR3 DNA sequence: TGTGCCTGGAGTGTCAGCAGGGTGAACACCGGGGAGCTGTTTTTT. This translates into CAWSVSRVNTGELFF.

This clonotype was seen at least ten times. CDR3 DNA: TGTGCCAGCAGCAAGAACAGGGGAAAAAATGAAAAACTGTTTTTT. Encoded protein: CASSKNRGKNEKLFF. The chain links TRBV6-2 or TRBV6-3 to TRBJ1-4; TRBD1 matches at 7 bases. The CDR3 has 15 amino acids. V was clipped by 6 bases and J by 5 bases; unmatched bases: 9. Germline V gene lookup returns CDR1 MNHEY and CDR2 SVGEGT.

This clonotype showed up many times. The chain employs TRBV7-8 and TRBJ1-3; no clear D. V gave up 3 bases and J gave up 0 bases, with 12 bases separating them. This CDR3 has 16 amino acids. Germline-derived CDR1 and CDR2 are SGHVS and FQNEAQ. CDR3 sequence reads: CASSFSGWGSGNTIYF. As DNA, the CDR3 is TGTGCCAGCAGCTTTAGTGGGTGGGGCTCTGGAAACACCATATATTTT.

The chain links TRBV5-5 to TRBJ2-7; maybe TRBD1 (6 bases). The CDR3 is 13 residues long. V was cut by 0 bases and J by 3 bases, with 7 bases left in between. Germline values: CDR1 SGHKS, CDR2 YYEKEE (reference sequence). The chain's CDR3 is CASSLGQVYEQYF. The CDR3 DNA follows: TGTGCCAGCAGCTTGGGACAGGTCTACGAGCAGTACTTC.

This clonotype is medium-sized by share. This chain uses TRBV21-1 with TRBJ1-6. TRBV21-1 is listed as a pseudogene. The CDR3 contains 17 residues. The CDR3 region is CASSKVQAAAINSPLHF. CDR3 nucleotides: TGTGCCAGCAGCAAAGTTCAGGCAGCGGCGATAAATTCACCCCTCCACTTT.

In this sample, this clonotype turned up many times. The rearrangement uses TRBV27 and TRBJ2-1; 9 bases fit TRBD2. Germline V lookup: CDR1 MNHEY, CDR2 SMNVEV (reference sequence). The CDR3 is 15 residues long. V trimming: 7 bases; J trimming: 10 bases; junction bases outside the gene matches: 14. CDR3 sequence: CASTPQGSGSGEQFF. DNA for the CDR3: TGTGCCAGCACCCCCCAGGGTAGCGGGAGCGGGGAGCAGTTCTTC.

There are many counts of this clonotype. CDR3 residues: CASSFRERYEQYF. CDR3 bases: TGTGCCAGCAGCTTCCGGGAGCGCTACGAGCAGTACTTC. The chain combines TRBV7-9 with TRBJ2-7, with D maybe TRBD2 (6 bases). The CDR3 spans 13 residues. Trimming stripped 3 bases from V and 3 bases from J, with 9 bases between. The V gene's germline CDR1 is SEHNR and CDR2 FQNEAQ (reference sequence).

This clonotype was seen repeatedly, ten times or more. V is TRBV14 and J is TRBJ2-5, with 9 bases fitting TRBD2. CDR1 is SGHDN, CDR2 FVKESK, per germline. The length of the CDR3 is 16 residues. The V gene end was trimmed by 4 bases and the J gene end by 5 bases; junction bases not matched to a gene: 11. CDR3 loop: CASSPARGGRSETQYF. In nucleotides, the CDR3 is TGTGCCAGCAGCCCCGCGCGGGGGGGCCGGAGCGAGACCCAGTACTTC.

By share, this clonotype counts as medium-sized. V and J are TRBV27 and TRBJ2-1; TRBD1 matches 10 bases. The CDR3 runs to 15 residues. The V and J ends lost 6 bases and 10 bases, in that order; junction bases with no gene match: 12. The germline V gene has CDR1 MNHEY and CDR2 SMNVEV (reference sequence). CDR3 DNA sequence: TGTGCCAGCAGCGCCGGGACAGGGGCATCTGGGGAGCAGTTCTTC. As protein: CASSAGTGASGEQFF.

This clonotype occurred many times. The DNA of the CDR3 is TGTGCCAGCAGTTTGGGCGGCTCCTACAATGAGCAGTTCTTC. Encoded protein: CASSLGGSYNEQFF. The rearrangement links TRBV27 to TRBJ2-1; D is unclear. The ends were cut back, 3 bases at V and 0 bases at J, with 6 bases in the middle. Germline assignment: CDR1 MNHEY and CDR2 SMNVEV (reference sequence). The CDR3 totals 14 residues.

This clonotype occurred many times. This chain uses TRBV12-3 or TRBV12-4 with TRBJ2-2; 10 bases are a match to TRBD1. The CDR3 contains 15 residues. The J segment lost 7 bases and the V segment lost 0 bases, leaving 2 bases of the junction unmatched. CDR3 coding DNA: TGTGCCAGCAGTTTAGCGGGACAGGGGCTCGGGGAGCTGTTTTTT. It is translated as CASSLAGQGLGELFF.

V usage is TRBV3-1 and J usage is TRBJ2-1; D possibly corresponds to TRBD2 (5 bases). The CDR3 is 19 residues long. Trimming took off 4 bases at V and 8 bases at J, with 30 bases between the two ends. Germline V gene data show CDR1 as LGHDT and CDR2 as YNNKEL (reference sequence). The CDR3 DNA sequence: TGTGCCAGCAGCCCAAAACTTAGAGGTAGCGAACGCTGGTGGGATGAGCAGTTCTTC. It encodes CASSPKLRGSERWWDEQFF.

This clonotype was seen many times. The chain combines TRBV12-3 or TRBV12-4 with TRBJ2-1, with D unclear. V was pared by 8 bases and J by 1 base, with 9 bases between. The CDR3 extends over 13 amino acids. CDR3 loop: CASGVLSYNEQFF. The CDR3 bases are TGTGCCAGCGGTGTACTTTCCTACAATGAGCAGTTCTTC.

At least ten counts were recorded for this clonotype. This chain uses TRBV6-5 with TRBJ1-1; D uncertain. Looked up from germline, CDR1 is MNHEY and CDR2 is SVGAGI. CDR3 length equals 13 residues. V dropped 1 base and J dropped 1 base, with 4 bases sitting between them. CDR3 sequence reads: CASSYLANTEAFF. CDR3 DNA: TGTGCCAGCAGTTACTTAGCGAACACTGAAGCTTTCTTT.

This clonotype was seen many times. The chain combines TRBV24-1 with TRBJ2-1; 10 bases align to TRBD1. V lost 0 bases to trimming and J lost 5 bases; unmatched junction nucleotides: 6. This CDR3 contains 17 residues. Germline V gene sequence: CDR1 KGHDR, CDR2 SFDVKD. CDR3 nucleotide sequence: TGTGCCACCAGTGATTTGGGACAGGGGGAAAGCGACAATGAGCAGTTCTTC. Translating gives CATSDLGQGESDNEQFF.

This clonotype was seen repeatedly, ten times or more. The chain combines TRBV27 with TRBJ1-1; unclear D gene. The CDR3 covers 13 residues. Germline V CDR1 and CDR2: MNHEY, SMNVEV (reference sequence). The V end was cut by 1 base, the J end by 1 base, with 4 bases between. CDR3 sequence reads: CASSLWGNTEAFF. The DNA for the CDR3 is TGTGCCAGCAGTTTATGGGGGAACACTGAAGCTTTCTTT.

This clonotype has ten or more counts. The CDR3 reads CASASRGANTGELFF. The CDR3 DNA reads TGTGCCAGCGCGTCCAGGGGCGCGAACACCGGGGAGCTGTTTTTT. This sequence joins TRBV2 and TRBJ2-2; D is possibly TRBD1 (6 bases). The V gene lost 8 bases and the J gene lost 0 bases, with 13 bases spanning the gap. This CDR3 is 15 amino acids long. Looked up from germline, CDR1 is SNHLY and CDR2 is FYNNEI. Supplemented by reference TRBV2 and TRBJ2-2, the full variable domain reads EPEVTQTPSHQVTQMGQEVILRCVPISNHLYFYWYRQILGQKVEFLVSFYNNEISEKSEIFDDQFSVERPDGSNFTLKIRSTKLEDSAMYFCASASRGANTGELFFGEGSRLTVL.